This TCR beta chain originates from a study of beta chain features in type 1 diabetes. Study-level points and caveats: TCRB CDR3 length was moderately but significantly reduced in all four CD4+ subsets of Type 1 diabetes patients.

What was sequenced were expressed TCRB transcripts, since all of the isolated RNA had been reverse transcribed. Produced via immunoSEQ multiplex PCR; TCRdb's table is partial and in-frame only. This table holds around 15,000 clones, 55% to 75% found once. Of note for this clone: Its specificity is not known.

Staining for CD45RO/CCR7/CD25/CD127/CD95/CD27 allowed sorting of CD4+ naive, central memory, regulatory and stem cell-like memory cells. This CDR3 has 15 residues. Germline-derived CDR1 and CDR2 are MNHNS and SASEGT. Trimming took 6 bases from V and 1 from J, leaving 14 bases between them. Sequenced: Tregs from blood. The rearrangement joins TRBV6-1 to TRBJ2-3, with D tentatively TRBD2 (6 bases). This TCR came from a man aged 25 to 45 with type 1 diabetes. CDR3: CASRTGTGGTDTQYF. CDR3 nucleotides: TGTGCCAGCAGGACCGGGACGGGGGGCACAGATACGCAGTATTTT.